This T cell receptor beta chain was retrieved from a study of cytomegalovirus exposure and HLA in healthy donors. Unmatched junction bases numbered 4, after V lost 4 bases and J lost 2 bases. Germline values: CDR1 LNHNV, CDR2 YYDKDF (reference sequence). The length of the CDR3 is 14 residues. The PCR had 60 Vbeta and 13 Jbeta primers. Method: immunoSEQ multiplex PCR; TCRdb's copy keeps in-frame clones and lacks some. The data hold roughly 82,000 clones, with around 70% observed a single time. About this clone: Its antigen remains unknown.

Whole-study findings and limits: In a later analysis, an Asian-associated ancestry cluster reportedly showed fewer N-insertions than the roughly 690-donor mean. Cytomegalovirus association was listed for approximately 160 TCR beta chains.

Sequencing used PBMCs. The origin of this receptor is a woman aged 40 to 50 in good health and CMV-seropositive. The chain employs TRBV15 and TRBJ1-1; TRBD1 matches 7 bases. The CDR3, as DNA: TGTGCCACCAGCATTGGGACAGAAAACACTGAAGCTTTCTTT. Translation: CATSIGTENTEAFF.